A single sample gave rise to the 15 T cell receptor beta chains below, sequenced in a study of response to subunit inactivated influenza vaccine. In TCRdb, the RT-PCR reads were re-called with MiXCR into one record per CDR3 protein. The profile shows around 570,000 distinct CDR3 sequences, approximately 11% of them singletons. The same data also contributed to another study, on T cells expressing NK-cell markers. According to that study: Template switching by 5'RACE with UMIs generated the TCR beta cDNA.

The sample consisted of PBMCs from blood, taken on the day of vaccination. Every receptor here comes from a man aged 50-60 years who received an inactivated influenza vaccine.

This clonotype was seen a handful of times. The chain couples TRBV4-3 to TRBJ2-2; D gene uncertain. Trimming shortened V by 0 bases and J by 7 bases, and 12 bases separated the two germline ends. Germline values: CDR1 LGHNA, CDR2 YSLEER. The CDR3 length is 15 residues. The CDR3 reads CASSQDGRRGGELFF. Written as DNA, the CDR3 is TGCGCCAGCAGCCAAGATGGAAGGAGAGGCGGGGAGCTGTTTTTT.

This clonotype was picked up many times. The rearrangement uses TRBV12-3 or TRBV12-4 and TRBJ1-3, with D unresolved. The CDR3 has 15 residues. With 1 base removed from V and 0 bases from J, the gap between germline ends came to 7 bases. Written as DNA, the CDR3 is TGTGCCAGCAGTTTAGAATGGCGCTCTGGAAACACCATATATTTT. This codes for CASSLEWRSGNTIYF.

The genes are TRBV7-2 and TRBJ2-2; D call uncertain. Germline V gives CDR1 SGHTA, CDR2 FQGNSA. Trimming took 2 bases from V and 6 from J, leaving 13 bases between them. This CDR3 spans 15 amino acids. CDR3 loop: CASSLRLRHSGELFF. The CDR3 DNA follows: TGTGCCAGCAGCTTACGTCTCCGCCACTCCGGGGAGCTGTTTTTT.

This clonotype was seen only a few times. CDR3 sequence (DNA): TGTGCCAGCAGCTTTCATGGGGGACGAGAGACCCAGTACTTC. As protein: CASSFHGGRETQYF. The chain uses TRBV7-9 and TRBJ2-5; TRBD1 or TRBD2 may be the D gene (5 bases each). There are 14 residues in the CDR3. Germline V CDR1 and CDR2: SEHNR, FQNEAQ (reference sequence). Trimming took off 3 bases at V and 4 bases at J, with 12 bases between the two ends.

This clonotype turned up a few times. This chain connects TRBV28 to TRBJ2-7, with a weak D call TRBD1 (5 bases). The CDR3 loop spans 15 amino acids. The germline V gene encodes CDR1 MDHEN and CDR2 SYDVKM. Trimming left V 5 bases short and J 0 bases short, with 14 bases between. The CDR3 nucleotides read TGTGCCAGCAGTACCCGACAGTTAGACTCCTACGAGCAGTACTTC. It translates to CASSTRQLDSYEQYF.

This clonotype was counted between two and nine times. The V and J genes are TRBV5-1 and TRBJ2-4, with 7 bases lining up with TRBD2. Germline CDR1 SGHRS, CDR2 YFSETQ. After removal of 0 bases from V and 9 bases from J, the junction contained 3 bases not matched to a gene. CDR3 length: 13 amino acids. The DNA of the CDR3 is TGCGCCAGCAGCTTGGCACCGGGGGGCATTCAGTACTTC. Its protein product is CASSLAPGGIQYF.

This clonotype was observed a few times. V is TRBV5-1 and J is TRBJ1-2; unclear D gene. This CDR3 has 14 amino acids. V dropped 2 bases and J dropped 0 bases, with 8 bases sitting between them. Germline V CDR1 and CDR2: SGHRS, YFSETQ. The CDR3 sequence is CASSLIDPNYGYTF. The CDR3 nucleotides are TGCGCCAGCAGCTTAATAGATCCTAACTATGGCTACACCTTC.

This clonotype was detected only a few times. The chain links TRBV6-5 to TRBJ2-5; D perhaps matches TRBD1 (5 bases). CDR1 and CDR2 (germline): MNHEY, SVGAGI. This CDR3 contains 15 residues. V was pared by 0 bases and J by 4 bases, with 12 bases between. CDR3 DNA: TGTGCCAGCAGTTACTCACAACAGGCGGCAGAGACCCAGTACTTC. Translating it yields CASSYSQQAAETQYF.

The chain couples TRBV2 to TRBJ2-1, with 8 bases aligning to TRBD1. V lost 6 bases and J lost 10; bases outside the gene matches: 5. The CDR3 is made up of 12 amino acids. Germline lookup yields CDR1 SNHLY and CDR2 FYNNEI. Here the CDR3 reads CASSADREEQFF. CDR3 DNA sequence: TGTGCCAGCAGCGCGGACAGGGAAGAGCAGTTCTTC.

This clonotype came up a few times. The chain has TRBV4-3 and TRBJ2-3; possibly TRBD1 for D (6 bases). Trimming removed 4 bases at V and 4 bases at J, with 15 bases between. This CDR3 spans 15 amino acids. The V gene's germline CDR1 is LGHNA and CDR2 YSLEER. CDR3 in DNA: TGCGCCAGCAGCCTGGGAACAGGGATGGCAGATACGCAGTATTTT. It specifies CASSLGTGMADTQYF.

This clonotype was counted between two and nine times. This sequence joins TRBV7-9 and TRBJ1-1, with D hard to call. V lost 1 base and J lost 4, with 10 bases in between. The CDR3 length is 14 residues. Germline V CDR1 and CDR2: SEHNR, FQNEAQ (reference sequence). CDR3 sequence (DNA): TGTGCCAGCAGCTTAGAGGCTTGGGGCACTGAAGCTTTCTTT. This codes for CASSLEAWGTEAFF.

This clonotype was counted many times. This sequence joins TRBV7-9 and TRBJ2-1; tentatively, D is TRBD1 (6 bases). Germline V CDR1 and CDR2: SEHNR, FQNEAQ (reference sequence). CDR3 length: 15 residues. Trimming stripped 7 bases from V and 1 base from J, with 14 bases between. In DNA form, the CDR3 reads TGTGCCAGCACACGGACAGCCTTTTCCTACAATGAGCAGTTCTTC. Translated: CASTRTAFSYNEQFF.

At least ten counts were recorded for this clonotype. The chain recombines TRBV4-1 with TRBJ2-7; D tentatively reads TRBD1 or TRBD2 (5 bases each). V lost 1 base to trimming and J lost 2 bases, with 9 bases between them. The CDR3 length is 14 residues. The germline V gene encodes CDR1 MGHRA and CDR2 YSYEKL. The DNA of the CDR3 is TGCGCCAGCAGCCAAGTATTGGGGGCCTACGAGCAGTACTTC. The encoded protein is CASSQVLGAYEQYF.

The chain carries TRBV4-1 and TRBJ2-7; D is perhaps TRBD2 (5 bases). CDR3 size: 15 residues. Per the germline V gene, CDR1 is MGHRA and CDR2 is YSYEKL. The germline V and J ends were trimmed by 0 bases and 8 bases, with 17 bases remaining between them. The CDR3 protein is CASSQDSSGIGKQYF. CDR3 DNA: TGCGCCAGCAGCCAAGATAGTTCGGGAATTGGAAAGCAGTACTTC.

The chain combines TRBV5-5 with TRBJ1-5, with D tentatively TRBD1 (5 bases). The germline V gene has CDR1 SGHKS and CDR2 YYEKEE (reference sequence). This CDR3 is built from 15 residues. V lost 1 base to trimming and J lost 6 bases, with 14 bases between them. The chain's CDR3 is CASSLFQGEGQPQHF. DNA of the CDR3: TGTGCCAGCAGCTTGTTTCAGGGAGAGGGTCAGCCCCAGCATTTT.